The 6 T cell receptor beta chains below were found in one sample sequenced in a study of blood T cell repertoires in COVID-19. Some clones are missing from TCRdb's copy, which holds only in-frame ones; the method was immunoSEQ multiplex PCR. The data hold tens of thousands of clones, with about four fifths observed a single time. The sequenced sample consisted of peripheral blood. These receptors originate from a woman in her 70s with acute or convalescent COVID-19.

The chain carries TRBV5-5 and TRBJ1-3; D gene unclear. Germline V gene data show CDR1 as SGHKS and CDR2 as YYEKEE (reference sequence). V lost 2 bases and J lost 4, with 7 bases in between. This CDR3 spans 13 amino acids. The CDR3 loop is CASSFHSGNTIYF. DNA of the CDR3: TGTGCCAGCAGCTTCCACAGCGGAAACACCATATATTTT.

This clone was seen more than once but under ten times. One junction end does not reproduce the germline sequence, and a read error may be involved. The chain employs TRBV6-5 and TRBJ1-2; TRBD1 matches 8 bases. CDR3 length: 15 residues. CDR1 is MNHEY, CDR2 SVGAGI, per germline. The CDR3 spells CASSDSPGQEDGYTF. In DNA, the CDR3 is TGTGCCAGCAGTGACTCCCCGGGACAGGAGGATGGCTACACCTTC.

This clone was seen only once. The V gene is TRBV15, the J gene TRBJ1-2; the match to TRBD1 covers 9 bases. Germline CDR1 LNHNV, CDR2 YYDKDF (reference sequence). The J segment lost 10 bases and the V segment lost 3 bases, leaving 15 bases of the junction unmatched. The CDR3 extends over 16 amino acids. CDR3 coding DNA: TGTGCCACCAGCAGTGATCGACAGGGGGTCGTGAGAGACTACACCTTC. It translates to CATSSDRQGVVRDYTF. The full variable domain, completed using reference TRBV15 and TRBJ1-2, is DAMVIQNPRYQVTQFGKPVTLSCSQTLNHNVMYWYQQKSSQAPKLLFHYYDKDFNNEADTPDNFQSRRPNTSFCFLDIRSPGLGDTAMYLCATSSDRQGVVRDYTFGSGTRLTVV.

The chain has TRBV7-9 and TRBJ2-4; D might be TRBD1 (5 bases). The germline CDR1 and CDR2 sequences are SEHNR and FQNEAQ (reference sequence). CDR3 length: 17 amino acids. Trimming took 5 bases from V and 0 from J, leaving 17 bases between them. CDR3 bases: TGTGCCAGCAGCGCAGGGCCAGACATCCAAGCCAAAAACATTCAGTACTTC. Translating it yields CASSAGPDIQAKNIQYF. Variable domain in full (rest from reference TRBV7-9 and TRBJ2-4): DTGVSQNPRHKITKRGQNVTFRCDPISEHNRLYWYRQTLGQGPEFLTYFQNEAQLEKSRLLSDRFSAERPKGSFSTLEIQRTEQGDSAMYLCASSAGPDIQAKNIQYFGAGTRLSVL.

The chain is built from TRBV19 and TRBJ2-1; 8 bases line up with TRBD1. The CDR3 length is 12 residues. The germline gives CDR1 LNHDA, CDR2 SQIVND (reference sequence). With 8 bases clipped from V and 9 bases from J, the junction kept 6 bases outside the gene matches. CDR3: CASSTGVGEQFF. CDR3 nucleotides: TGTGCCAGTTCGACAGGGGTAGGTGAGCAGTTCTTC. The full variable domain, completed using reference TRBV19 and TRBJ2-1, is DGGITQSPKYLFRKEGQNVTLSCEQNLNHDAMYWYRQDPGQGLRLIYYSQIVNDFQKGDIAEGYSVSREKKESFPLTVTSAQKNPTAFYLCASSTGVGEQFFGPGTRLTVL.

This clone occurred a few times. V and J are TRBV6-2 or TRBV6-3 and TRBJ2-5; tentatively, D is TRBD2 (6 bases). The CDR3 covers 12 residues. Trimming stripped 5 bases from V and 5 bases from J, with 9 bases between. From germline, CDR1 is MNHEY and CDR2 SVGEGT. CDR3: CASSRREETQYF. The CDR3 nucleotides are TGTGCCAGCAGTCGTCGGGAGGAGACCCAGTACTTC.